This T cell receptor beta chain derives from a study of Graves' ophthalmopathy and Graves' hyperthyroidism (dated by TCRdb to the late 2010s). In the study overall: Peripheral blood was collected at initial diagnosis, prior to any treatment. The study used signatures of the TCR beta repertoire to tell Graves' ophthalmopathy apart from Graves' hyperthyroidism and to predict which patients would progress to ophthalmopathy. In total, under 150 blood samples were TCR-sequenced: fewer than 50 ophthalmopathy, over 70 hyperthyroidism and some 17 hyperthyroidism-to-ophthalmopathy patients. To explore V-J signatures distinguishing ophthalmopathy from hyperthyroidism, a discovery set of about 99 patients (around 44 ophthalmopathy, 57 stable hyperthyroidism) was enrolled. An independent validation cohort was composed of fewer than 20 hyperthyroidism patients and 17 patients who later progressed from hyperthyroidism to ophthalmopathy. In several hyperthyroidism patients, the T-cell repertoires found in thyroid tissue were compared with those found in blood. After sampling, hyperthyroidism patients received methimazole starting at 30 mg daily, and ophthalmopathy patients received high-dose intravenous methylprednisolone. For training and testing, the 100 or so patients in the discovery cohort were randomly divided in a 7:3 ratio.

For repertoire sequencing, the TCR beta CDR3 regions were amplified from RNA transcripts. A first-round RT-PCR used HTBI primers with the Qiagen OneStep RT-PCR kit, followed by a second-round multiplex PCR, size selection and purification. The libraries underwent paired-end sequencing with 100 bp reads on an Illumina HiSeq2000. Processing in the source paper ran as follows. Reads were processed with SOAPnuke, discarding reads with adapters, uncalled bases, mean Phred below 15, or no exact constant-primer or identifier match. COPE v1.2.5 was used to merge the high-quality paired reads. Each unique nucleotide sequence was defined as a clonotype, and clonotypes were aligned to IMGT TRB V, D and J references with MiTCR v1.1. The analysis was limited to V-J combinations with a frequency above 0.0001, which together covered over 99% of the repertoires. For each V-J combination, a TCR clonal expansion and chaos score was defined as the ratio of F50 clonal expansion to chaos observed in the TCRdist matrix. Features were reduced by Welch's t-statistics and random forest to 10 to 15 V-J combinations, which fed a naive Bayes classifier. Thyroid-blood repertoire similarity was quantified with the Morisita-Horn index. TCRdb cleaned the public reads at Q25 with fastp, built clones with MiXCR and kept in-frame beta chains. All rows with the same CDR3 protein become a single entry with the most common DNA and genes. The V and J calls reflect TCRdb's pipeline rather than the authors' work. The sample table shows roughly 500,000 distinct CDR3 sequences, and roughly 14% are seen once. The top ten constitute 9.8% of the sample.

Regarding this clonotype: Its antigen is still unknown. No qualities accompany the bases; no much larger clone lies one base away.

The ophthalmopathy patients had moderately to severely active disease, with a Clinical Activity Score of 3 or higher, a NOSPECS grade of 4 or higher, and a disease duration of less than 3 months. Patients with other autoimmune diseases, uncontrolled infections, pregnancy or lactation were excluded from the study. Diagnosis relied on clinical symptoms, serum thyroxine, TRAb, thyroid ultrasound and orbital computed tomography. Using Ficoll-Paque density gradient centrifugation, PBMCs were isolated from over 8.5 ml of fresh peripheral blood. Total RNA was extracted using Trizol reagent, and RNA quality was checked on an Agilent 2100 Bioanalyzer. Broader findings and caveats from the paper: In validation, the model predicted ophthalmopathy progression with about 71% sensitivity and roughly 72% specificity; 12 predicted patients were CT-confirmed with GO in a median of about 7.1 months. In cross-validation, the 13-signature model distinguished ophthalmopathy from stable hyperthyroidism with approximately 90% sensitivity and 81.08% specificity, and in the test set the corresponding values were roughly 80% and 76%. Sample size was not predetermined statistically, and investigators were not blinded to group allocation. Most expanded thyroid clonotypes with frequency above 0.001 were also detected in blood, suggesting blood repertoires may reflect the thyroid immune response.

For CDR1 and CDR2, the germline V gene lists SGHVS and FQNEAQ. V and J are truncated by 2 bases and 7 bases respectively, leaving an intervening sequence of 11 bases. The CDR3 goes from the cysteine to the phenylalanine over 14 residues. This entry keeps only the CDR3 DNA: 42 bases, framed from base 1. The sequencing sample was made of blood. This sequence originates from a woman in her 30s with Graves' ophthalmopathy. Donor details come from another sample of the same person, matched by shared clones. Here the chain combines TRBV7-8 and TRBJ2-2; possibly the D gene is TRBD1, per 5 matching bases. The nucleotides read TGTGCCAGCAGCTTATACAGGATTGGCGGGGAGCTGTTTTTT. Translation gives CASSLYRIGGELFF. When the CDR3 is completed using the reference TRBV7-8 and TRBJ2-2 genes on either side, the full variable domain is GAGVSQSPRYKVAKRGQDVALRCDPISGHVSLFWYQQALGQGPEFLTYFQNEAQLDKSGLPSDRFFAERPEGSVSTLKIQRTQQEDSAVYLCASSLYRIGGELFFGEGSRLTVL.